This T cell receptor (beta chain) derives from a study of early T cells in non-severe SARS-CoV-2 infection. Study summary: The sequenced material was bulk RNA from unsorted whole blood, and its chains were unpaired.

Individual cDNA molecules received unique molecular identifiers. One entry per CDR3 protein, called by TCRdb with MiXCR from the 5' RACE reads. The data contain about 44,000 distinct CDR3 sequences, about 23% of them singletons. Trimming removed 5 bases at V and 3 bases at J, with 13 bases between. Germline V CDR1 and CDR2: SGHVS, FQNEAQ. The CDR3 has 15 residues. Study-wide points: The matching step, a VDJdb search, favored anti-spike CD8 responses and missed private and CD4 specificities.

Notes on this clonotype: Its specificity is unknown.

This sequence joins TRBV7-8 and TRBJ2-2, with D perhaps TRBD1 (5 bases). The sequenced sample was whole blood, obtained at baseline. This clonotype originated in an adult who was a healthcare worker with PCR-confirmed SARS-CoV-2 infection or an uninfected control (not recorded which). This CDR3 reads CASSPVGQYTGELFF. The CDR3 DNA follows: TGTGCCAGCAGCCCGGTGGGGCAGTACACCGGGGAGCTGTTTTTT.